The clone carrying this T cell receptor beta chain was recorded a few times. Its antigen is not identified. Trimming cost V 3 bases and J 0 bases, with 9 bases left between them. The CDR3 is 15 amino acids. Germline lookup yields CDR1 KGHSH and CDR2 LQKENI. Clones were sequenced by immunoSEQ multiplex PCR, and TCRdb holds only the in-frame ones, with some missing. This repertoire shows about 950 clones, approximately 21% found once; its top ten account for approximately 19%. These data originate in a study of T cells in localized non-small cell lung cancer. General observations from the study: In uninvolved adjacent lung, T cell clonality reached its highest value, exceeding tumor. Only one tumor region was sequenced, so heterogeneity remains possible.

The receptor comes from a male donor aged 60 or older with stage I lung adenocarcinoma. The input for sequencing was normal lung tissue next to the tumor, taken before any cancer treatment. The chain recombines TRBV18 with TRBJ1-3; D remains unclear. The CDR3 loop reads CASSPPPSSGNTIYF. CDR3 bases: TGTGCCAGCTCACCCCCGCCTAGCTCTGGAAACACCATATATTTT.